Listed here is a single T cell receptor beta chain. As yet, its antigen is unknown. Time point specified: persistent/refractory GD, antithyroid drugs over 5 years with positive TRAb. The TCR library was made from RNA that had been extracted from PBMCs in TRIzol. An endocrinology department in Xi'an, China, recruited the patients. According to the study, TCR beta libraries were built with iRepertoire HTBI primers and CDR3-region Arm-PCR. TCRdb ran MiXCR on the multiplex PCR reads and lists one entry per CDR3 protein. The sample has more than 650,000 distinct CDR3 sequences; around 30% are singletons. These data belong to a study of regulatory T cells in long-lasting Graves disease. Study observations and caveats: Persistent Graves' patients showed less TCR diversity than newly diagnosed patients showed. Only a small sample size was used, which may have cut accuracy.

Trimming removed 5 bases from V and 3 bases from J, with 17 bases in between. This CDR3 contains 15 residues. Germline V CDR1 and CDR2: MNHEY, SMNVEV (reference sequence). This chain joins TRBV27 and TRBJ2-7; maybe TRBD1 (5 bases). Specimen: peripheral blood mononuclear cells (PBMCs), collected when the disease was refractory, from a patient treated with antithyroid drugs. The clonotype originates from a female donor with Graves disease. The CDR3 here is CASSPVPAGNYEQYF. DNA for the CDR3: TGTGCCAGCAGTCCAGTCCCGGCAGGGAACTACGAGCAGTACTTC.